This T cell receptor beta chain appears in the sequencing data of a study of T cells in Graves' hyperthyroidism and ophthalmopathy. The CDR3 runs to 16 residues. The germline V gene encodes CDR1 SSHAT and CDR2 FNYEAQ (reference sequence). V lost 6 bases, J lost 0 bases, and 14 bases lay in between. Diagnoses were established using clinical symptoms, serum thyroxine and TRAb, thyroid ultrasound and orbital computed tomography. RNA transcripts were the template for amplifying TCR beta CDR3 regions. During a first-round RT-PCR of the TCR CDR3, the HTBI primer set was used. Each CDR3 protein gets one entry after TCRdb re-called the multiplex PCR reads with MiXCR. The table has 560,000 or so distinct CDR3 sequences, approximately 44% seen once; the top ten hold 8.2%.

The specimen was peripheral blood or thyroid tissue (not recorded which). The sequence was collected from a woman aged 18-29 years with Graves' hyperthyroidism. The chain combines TRBV7-7 with TRBJ1-4; D is unclear. CDR3 sequence: CASSYAEGSTNEKLFF. CDR3 DNA sequence: TGTGCCAGCAGTTATGCGGAGGGATCAACTAATGAAAAACTGTTTTTT.